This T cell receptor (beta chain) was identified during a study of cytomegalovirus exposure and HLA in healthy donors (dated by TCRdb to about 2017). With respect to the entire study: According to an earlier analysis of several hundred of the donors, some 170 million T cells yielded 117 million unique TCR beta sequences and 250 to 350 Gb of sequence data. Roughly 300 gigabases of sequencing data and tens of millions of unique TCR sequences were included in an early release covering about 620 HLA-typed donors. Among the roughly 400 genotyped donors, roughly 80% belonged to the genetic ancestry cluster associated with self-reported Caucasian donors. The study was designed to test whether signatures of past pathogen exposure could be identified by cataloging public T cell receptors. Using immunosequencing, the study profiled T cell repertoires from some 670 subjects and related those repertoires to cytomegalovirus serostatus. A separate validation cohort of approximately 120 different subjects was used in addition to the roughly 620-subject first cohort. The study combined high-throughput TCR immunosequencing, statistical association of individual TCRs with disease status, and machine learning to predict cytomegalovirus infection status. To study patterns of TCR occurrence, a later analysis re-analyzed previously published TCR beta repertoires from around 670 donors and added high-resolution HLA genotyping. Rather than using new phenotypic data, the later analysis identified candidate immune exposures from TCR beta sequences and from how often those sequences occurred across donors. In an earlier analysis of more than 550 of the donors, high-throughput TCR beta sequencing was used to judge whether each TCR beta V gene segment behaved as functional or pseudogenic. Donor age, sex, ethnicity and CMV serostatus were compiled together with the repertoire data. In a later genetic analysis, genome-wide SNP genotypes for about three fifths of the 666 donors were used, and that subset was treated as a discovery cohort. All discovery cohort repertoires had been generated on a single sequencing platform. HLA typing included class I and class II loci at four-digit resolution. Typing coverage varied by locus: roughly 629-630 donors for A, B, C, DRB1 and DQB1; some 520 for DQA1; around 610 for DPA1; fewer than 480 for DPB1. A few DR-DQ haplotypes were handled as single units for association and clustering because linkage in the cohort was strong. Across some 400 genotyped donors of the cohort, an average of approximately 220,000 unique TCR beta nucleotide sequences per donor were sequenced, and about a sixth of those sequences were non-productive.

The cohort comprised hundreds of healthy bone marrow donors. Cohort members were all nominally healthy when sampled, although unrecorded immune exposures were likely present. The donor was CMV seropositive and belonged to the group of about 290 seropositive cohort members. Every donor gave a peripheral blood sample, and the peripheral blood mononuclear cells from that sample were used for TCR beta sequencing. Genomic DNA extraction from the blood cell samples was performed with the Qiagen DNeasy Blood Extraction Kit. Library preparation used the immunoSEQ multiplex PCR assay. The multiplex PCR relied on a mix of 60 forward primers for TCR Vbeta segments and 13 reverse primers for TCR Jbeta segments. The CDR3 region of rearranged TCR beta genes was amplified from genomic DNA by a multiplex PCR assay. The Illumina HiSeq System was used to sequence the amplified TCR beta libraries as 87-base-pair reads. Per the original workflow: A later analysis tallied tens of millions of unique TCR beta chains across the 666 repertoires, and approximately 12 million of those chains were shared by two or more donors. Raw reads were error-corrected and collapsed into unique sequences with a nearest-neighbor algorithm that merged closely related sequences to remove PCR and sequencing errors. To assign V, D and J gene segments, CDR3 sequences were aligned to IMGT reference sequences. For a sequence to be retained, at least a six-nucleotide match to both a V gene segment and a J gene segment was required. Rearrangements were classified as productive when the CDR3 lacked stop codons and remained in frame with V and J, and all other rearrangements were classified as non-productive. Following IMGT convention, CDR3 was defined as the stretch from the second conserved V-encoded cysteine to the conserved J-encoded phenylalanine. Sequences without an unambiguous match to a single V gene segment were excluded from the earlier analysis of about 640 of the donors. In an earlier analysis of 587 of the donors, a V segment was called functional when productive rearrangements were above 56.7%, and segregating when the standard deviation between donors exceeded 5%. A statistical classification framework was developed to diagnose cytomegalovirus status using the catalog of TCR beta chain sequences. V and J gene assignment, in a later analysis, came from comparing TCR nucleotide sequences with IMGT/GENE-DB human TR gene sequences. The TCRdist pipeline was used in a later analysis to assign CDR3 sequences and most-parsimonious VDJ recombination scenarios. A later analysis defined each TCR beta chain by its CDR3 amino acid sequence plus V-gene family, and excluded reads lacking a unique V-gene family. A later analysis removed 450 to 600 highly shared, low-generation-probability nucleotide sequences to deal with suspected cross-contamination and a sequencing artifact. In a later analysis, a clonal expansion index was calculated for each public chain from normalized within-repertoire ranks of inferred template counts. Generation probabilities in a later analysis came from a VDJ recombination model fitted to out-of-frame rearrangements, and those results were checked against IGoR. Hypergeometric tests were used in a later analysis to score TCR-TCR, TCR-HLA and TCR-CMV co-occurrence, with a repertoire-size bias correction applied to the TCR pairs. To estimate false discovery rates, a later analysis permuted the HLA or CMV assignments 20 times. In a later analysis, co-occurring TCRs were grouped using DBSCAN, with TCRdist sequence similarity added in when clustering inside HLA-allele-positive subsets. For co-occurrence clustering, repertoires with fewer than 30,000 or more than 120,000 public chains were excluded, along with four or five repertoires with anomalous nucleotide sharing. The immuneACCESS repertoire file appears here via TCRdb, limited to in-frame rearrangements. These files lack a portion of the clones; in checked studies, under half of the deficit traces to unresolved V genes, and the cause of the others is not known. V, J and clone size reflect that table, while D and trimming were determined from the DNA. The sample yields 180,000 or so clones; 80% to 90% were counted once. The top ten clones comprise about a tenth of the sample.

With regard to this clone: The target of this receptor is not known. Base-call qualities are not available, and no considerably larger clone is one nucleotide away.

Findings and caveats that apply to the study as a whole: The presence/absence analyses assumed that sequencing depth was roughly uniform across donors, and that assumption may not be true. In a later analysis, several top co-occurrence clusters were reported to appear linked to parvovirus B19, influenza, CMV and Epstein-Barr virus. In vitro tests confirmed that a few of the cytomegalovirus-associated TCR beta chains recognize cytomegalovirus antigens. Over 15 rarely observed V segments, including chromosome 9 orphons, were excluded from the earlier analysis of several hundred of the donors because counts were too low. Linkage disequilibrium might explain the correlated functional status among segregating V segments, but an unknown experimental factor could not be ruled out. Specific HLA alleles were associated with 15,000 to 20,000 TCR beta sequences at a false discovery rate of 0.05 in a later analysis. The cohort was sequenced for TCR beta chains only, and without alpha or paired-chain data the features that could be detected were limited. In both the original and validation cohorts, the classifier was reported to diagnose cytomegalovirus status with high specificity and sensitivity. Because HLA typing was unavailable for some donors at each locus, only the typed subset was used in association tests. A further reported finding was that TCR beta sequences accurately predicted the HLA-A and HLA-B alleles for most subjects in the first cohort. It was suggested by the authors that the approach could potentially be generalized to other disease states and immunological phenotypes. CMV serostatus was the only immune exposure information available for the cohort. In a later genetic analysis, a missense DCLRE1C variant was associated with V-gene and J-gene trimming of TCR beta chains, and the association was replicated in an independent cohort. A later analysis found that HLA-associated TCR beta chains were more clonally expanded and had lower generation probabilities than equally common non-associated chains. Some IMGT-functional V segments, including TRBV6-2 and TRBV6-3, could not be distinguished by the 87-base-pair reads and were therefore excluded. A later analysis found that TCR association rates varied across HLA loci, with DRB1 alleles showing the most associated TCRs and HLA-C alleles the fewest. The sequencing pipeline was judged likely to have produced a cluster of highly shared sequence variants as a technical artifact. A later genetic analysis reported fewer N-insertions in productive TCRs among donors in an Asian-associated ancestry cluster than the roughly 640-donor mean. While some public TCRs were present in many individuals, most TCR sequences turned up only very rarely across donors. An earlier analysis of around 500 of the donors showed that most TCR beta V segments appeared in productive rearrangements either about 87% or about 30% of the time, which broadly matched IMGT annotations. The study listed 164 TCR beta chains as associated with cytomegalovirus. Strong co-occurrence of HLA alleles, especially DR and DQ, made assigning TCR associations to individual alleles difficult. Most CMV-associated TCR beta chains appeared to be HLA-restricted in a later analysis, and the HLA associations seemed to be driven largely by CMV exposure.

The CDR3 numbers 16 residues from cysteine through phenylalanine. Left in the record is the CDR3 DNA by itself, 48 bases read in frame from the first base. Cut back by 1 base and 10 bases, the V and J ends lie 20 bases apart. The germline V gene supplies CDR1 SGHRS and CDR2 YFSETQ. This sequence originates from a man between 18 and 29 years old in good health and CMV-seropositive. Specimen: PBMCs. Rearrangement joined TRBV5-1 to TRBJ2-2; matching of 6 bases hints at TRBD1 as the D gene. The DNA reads TGCGCCAGCAGCTTGTTGACAGGCCGAGGGTATGTGGAGCTGTTTTTT. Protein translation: CASSLLTGRGYVELFF.